These 14 T cell receptor beta chains originate from one sample sequenced in a study of blood T cell repertoires in COVID-19. Sequencing used immunoSEQ multiplex PCR; TCRdb keeps in-frame clones, though not all of them. Among some 180,000 clones listed, approximately 80% were seen once. The material sequenced was peripheral blood. The origin of the receptors is a man aged 50 to 59 who had recovered from COVID-19.

The chain is built from TRBV24-1 and TRBJ2-3, with 7 bases lining up with TRBD2. CDR1 and CDR2 (germline): KGHDR, SFDVKD. V lost 1 base and J lost 5; bases outside the gene matches: 8. The CDR3 runs to 16 residues. The DNA for the CDR3 is TGTGCCACCAGTGATTTCGGGGGGTACAACGGAGATACGCAGTATTTT. Amino acids: CATSDFGGYNGDTQYF.

CDR3 region: CASSNTWDFMNTEAFF. The CDR3 region has the DNA TGTGCCAGCAGCAACACGTGGGACTTCATGAACACTGAAGCTTTCTTT. V is TRBV27 and J is TRBJ1-1; weak D call: TRBD1 (5 bases). This CDR3 region has 16 residues. Germline CDR1 is MNHEY and CDR2 is SMNVEV (reference sequence). V dropped 6 bases and J dropped 0 bases, with 17 bases sitting between them.

The J gene is TRBJ1-1, the V gene TRBV5-1, with 7 nucleotides matching TRBD1. The CDR3 is made up of 18 amino acids. Germline V gene lookup returns CDR1 SGHRS and CDR2 YFSETQ. The junction had 19 bases not matched to a gene; V was cut back by 3 bases and J by 5 bases. The CDR3 DNA reads as TGCGCCAGCAGCTCCGAGGAGGGTAGGGGGCGGCGGGTGACTGAAGCTTTCTTT. Protein sequence: CASSSEEGRGRRVTEAFF. Full variable domain (rest looked up from reference TRBV5-1 and TRBJ1-1): KAGVTQTPRYLIKTRGQQVTLSCSPISGHRSVSWYQQTPGQGLQFLFEYFSETQRNKGNFPGRFSGRQFSNSRSEMNVSTLELGDSALYLCASSSEEGRGRRVTEAFFGQGTRLTVV.

The rearrangement links TRBV9 to TRBJ2-4; 11 bases agree with TRBD2. The CDR3 loop spans 18 amino acids. Germline values: CDR1 SGDLS, CDR2 YYNGEE. The V segment lost 2 bases and the J segment 0 bases; nucleotides outside the gene matches: 7. The DNA for the CDR3 is TGTGCCAGCAGCGTCGGGACTAGCGGAGATTTAGCCAAAAACATTCAGTACTTC. Protein product: CASSVGTSGDLAKNIQYF.

This sequence joins TRBV5-1 and TRBJ2-7; 8 positions agree with TRBD1. V shed 8 bases and J 5 bases; nucleotides not matched to a gene: 9. Germline V gene sequence: CDR1 SGHRS, CDR2 YFSETQ. The CDR3 is 13 amino acids. The CDR3 here is CASAGTGLHEQYF. In DNA form, the CDR3 reads TGCGCCAGTGCCGGGACAGGACTACACGAGCAGTACTTC.

J is TRBJ2-3 and V is TRBV7-3; TRBD1 is a possible D gene (5 bases). Germline V lookup: CDR1 SGHTA, CDR2 FQGTGA. This CDR3 is built from 15 residues. V lost 1 base and J 1 base, leaving 9 bases between the germline ends. CDR3 in DNA: TGTGCCAGCAGCTTAATCTGGGGCGGCACAGATACGCAGTATTTT. It is translated as CASSLIWGGTDTQYF.

The chain employs TRBV18 and TRBJ1-3; weak D call: TRBD1 (6 bases). Trimming pared 1 base from V and 0 bases from J, leaving 13 bases between. Germline CDR1 KGHSH, CDR2 LQKENI. The CDR3 covers 17 residues. CDR3 in DNA: TGTGCCAGCTCACCACAATTGAACAGGGCCTCTGGAAACACCATATATTTT. As protein: CASSPQLNRASGNTIYF.

This clone was detected many times. This chain joins TRBV27 and TRBJ1-4; tentative D call: TRBD1 (5 bases). Germline CDR1 and CDR2: MNHEY and SMNVEV (reference sequence). The CDR3 is made up of 16 amino acids. The germline V and J ends were trimmed by 3 bases and 5 bases, with 16 bases remaining between them. The CDR3 DNA reads as TGTGCCAGCAGTTTCGGACATCAAGGCCCCAATGAAAAACTGTTTTTT. This encodes CASSFGHQGPNEKLFF.

This clone occurred a few times. This CDR3 reads CASRDDRGSYEQYF. The CDR3, as DNA: TGTGCCAGCAGGGATGACAGGGGGTCCTACGAGCAGTACTTC. The genes are TRBV5-4 and TRBJ2-7; 9 bases align to TRBD1. V lost 5 bases, J lost 1 base, and 4 bases stayed unmatched. Per germline, CDR1 SGHNT and CDR2 YYREEE (reference sequence). The CDR3 is 14 amino acids.

V and J are TRBV29-1 and TRBJ2-7; D perhaps matches TRBD1 (6 bases). Trimming took 2 bases from V and 3 from J, leaving 17 bases between them. CDR1 is SQVTM, CDR2 ANQGSEA, per germline. The CDR3 is 15 residues long. In DNA form, the CDR3 reads TGCAGCGTTGAAAACGCCGACAGGAACCACTACGAGCAGTACTTC. Amino acids: CSVENADRNHYEQYF.

This clone has a count of ten or more. This chain connects TRBV5-1 to TRBJ1-3; no firm D call. The CDR3 spans 16 residues. Germline CDR1 and CDR2: SGHRS and YFSETQ. The V and J ends lost 0 bases and 4 bases respectively, with 14 bases between them. CDR3 DNA: TGCGCCAGCAGCTTGGCTGGGCGAGCGGCAGGAAACACCATATATTTT. This sequence encodes CASSLAGRAAGNTIYF.

This rearrangement joins TRBV19 to TRBJ2-7, with D hard to call. Germline CDR1 is LNHDA and CDR2 is SQIVND (reference sequence). The ends were cut back, 1 base at V and 3 bases at J, with 4 bases in the middle. The CDR3 length is 12 residues. This CDR3 is CASSIVDYEQYF. The CDR3 DNA sequence: TGTGCCAGTAGTATAGTAGACTACGAGCAGTACTTC.

This clone was counted a single time. V is TRBV28 and J is TRBJ2-1; the match to TRBD1 covers 8 bases. The CDR3 spans 14 residues. With V trimmed by 5 bases and J by 6 bases, 6 bases remained unmatched. Germline CDR1 MDHEN, CDR2 SYDVKM. The CDR3 nucleotides read TGTGCCAGCAGTCGTGCAGGGGGCCTCAATGAGCAGTTCTTC. This sequence encodes CASSRAGGLNEQFF.

The chain uses TRBV27 and TRBJ2-3; 9 bases fit TRBD1. CDR3 size: 17 residues. V shed 6 bases and J 0 bases; nucleotides not matched to a gene: 10. CDR1 and CDR2 (germline): MNHEY, SMNVEV (reference sequence). The CDR3 bases are TGTGCCAGCAGACCATCCAGGACAGGGGCCAGCACAGATACGCAGTATTTT. This encodes CASRPSRTGASTDTQYF.